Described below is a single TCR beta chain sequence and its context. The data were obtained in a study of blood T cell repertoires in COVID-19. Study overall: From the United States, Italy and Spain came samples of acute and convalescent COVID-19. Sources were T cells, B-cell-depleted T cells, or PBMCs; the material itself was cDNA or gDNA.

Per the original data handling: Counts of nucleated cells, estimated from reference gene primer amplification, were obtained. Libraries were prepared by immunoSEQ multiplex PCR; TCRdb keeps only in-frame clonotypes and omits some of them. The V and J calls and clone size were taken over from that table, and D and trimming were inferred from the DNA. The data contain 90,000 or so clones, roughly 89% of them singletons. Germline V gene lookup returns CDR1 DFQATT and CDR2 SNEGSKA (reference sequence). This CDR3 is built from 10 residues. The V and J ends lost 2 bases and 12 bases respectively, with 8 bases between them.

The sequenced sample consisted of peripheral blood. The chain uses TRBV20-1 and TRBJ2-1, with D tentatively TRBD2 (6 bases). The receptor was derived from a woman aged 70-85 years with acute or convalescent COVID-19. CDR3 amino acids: CSARLGGQFF. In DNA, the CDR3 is TGCAGTGCTAGACTCGGGGGGCAGTTCTTC.